These 18 T cell receptor beta chains share one sample of origin, sequenced in a study of cytomegalovirus exposure and HLA in healthy donors. Use of 60 Vbeta and 13 Jbeta primers characterized the PCR. This table comes from immunoSEQ multiplex PCR, and its TCRdb copy is limited to in-frame clones, with some not included. The sample holds 150,000 to 200,000 clones, 80% seen once. Source material: PBMCs. The origin of the receptors is a boy between 5 and 17 years old in good health and CMV-seronegative.

CDR3 DNA: TGTGCCAGCAGCCCAGGGGACAGCTACGAGCAGTACTTC. Protein: CASSPGDSYEQYF. This rearrangement joins TRBV16 to TRBJ2-7; 7 bases align to TRBD1. In germline, CDR1 is KGHSY, CDR2 FQNENV. Trimming cost V 4 bases and J 3 bases; bases outside gene matches: 3. The CDR3 length is 13 residues.

J is TRBJ1-4 and V is TRBV5-6, with TRBD1 matching 7 bases. CDR1 SGHDT and CDR2 YYEEEE come from the germline V gene. The CDR3 extends over 16 amino acids. V shed 4 bases and J 7 bases; nucleotides not matched to a gene: 13. The CDR3 loop reads CASSRQGVGNSEKLFF. CDR3 nucleotides: TGTGCCAGCAGCCGACAGGGAGTCGGTAATAGTGAAAAACTGTTTTTT.

The chain joins TRBV11-2 to TRBJ1-2, with D tentatively TRBD1 (6 bases). Trimming removed 0 bases from V and 7 bases from J, with 15 bases in between. The CDR3 contains 15 residues. The germline V gene encodes CDR1 SGHAT and CDR2 FQNNGV. The CDR3 region has the DNA TGTGCCAGCAGCTTAGATAGGGGGAGTGGGGCTGGCTACACCTTC. Its translation: CASSLDRGSGAGYTF.

The CDR3 sequence is CAISEPGQGMNTEAFF. CDR3 in DNA: TGTGCCATCAGTGAGCCGGGACAGGGAATGAACACTGAAGCTTTCTTT. This chain uses TRBV10-3 with TRBJ1-1; 9 bases agree with TRBD1. Germline values: CDR1 ENHRY, CDR2 SYGVKD. The CDR3 is 16 amino acids. Trimming removed 2 bases from V and 0 bases from J; junction bases left unmatched: 4.

The rearrangement uses TRBV2 and TRBJ1-3, with unresolved D. This CDR3 comprises 14 residues. Germline CDR1 SNHLY, CDR2 FYNNEI. The germline V and J ends were trimmed by 4 bases and 0 bases, with 7 bases remaining between them. The CDR3 loop reads CASSARSSGNTIYF. Written as DNA, the CDR3 is TGTGCCAGCAGTGCTCGGAGCTCTGGAAACACCATATATTTT.

The chain carries TRBV15 and TRBJ2-1; 11 nucleotides match TRBD2. There are 17 residues in the CDR3. Trimming took 1 base from V and 4 from J; bases not matched to a gene: 6. Germline CDR1 LNHNV, CDR2 YYDKDF (reference sequence). The DNA of the CDR3 is TGTGCCACCAGCAGAGGGATAGGGACTAGCGGTTACAATGAGCAGTTCTTC. It specifies CATSRGIGTSGYNEQFF.

The V call is TRBV30, the J call TRBJ2-3, with D perhaps TRBD1 (5 bases). Per the germline V gene, CDR1 is GTSNPN and CDR2 is SVGIG (reference sequence). V dropped 0 bases and J dropped 7 bases, with 11 bases sitting between them. The CDR3 is 13 amino acids. The CDR3 loop reads CAWSVSGKHTQYF. CDR3 DNA sequence: TGTGCCTGGAGTGTGTCAGGGAAACATACGCAGTATTTT.

The chain has TRBV6-6 and TRBJ2-1, with TRBD2 as a possible D gene (5 bases). The germline CDR1 and CDR2 sequences are MNHNY and SVGAGI (reference sequence). The CDR3 runs 13 residues. V lost 0 bases and J 9 bases, leaving 9 bases between the germline ends. The CDR3 DNA reads as TGTGCCAGCAGTTACTCGACGGGGAGTGAGCAGTTCTTC. Translated, it gives CASSYSTGSEQFF.

V is TRBV18 and J is TRBJ2-1; D is unclear. This CDR3 contains 13 residues. Germline V lookup: CDR1 KGHSH, CDR2 LQKENI. The ends were cut back, 3 bases at V and 9 bases at J, with 12 bases in the middle. The CDR3 protein is CASSPYDYSEQFF. For the CDR3, the DNA is TGTGCCAGCTCACCGTACGATTATAGTGAGCAGTTCTTC.

This clone is a singleton in its sample. The V call is TRBV7-2, the J call TRBJ1-1; D gene ambiguous. The V end lost 0 bases, the J end lost 5 bases, and 10 bases lay between the germline ends. CDR3 length: 14 residues. Germline V gives CDR1 SGHTA, CDR2 FQGNSA. CDR3: CASSLAGRATEAFF. The CDR3, as DNA: TGTGCCAGCAGCTTAGCAGGGCGGGCGACTGAAGCTTTCTTT. The whole variable domain, filled in from reference TRBV7-2 and TRBJ1-1, reads GAGVSQSPSNKVTEKGKDVELRCDPISGHTALYWYRQSLGQGLEFLIYFQGNSAPDKSGLPSDRFSAERTGGSVSTLTIQRTQQEDSAVYLCASSLAGRATEAFFGQGTRLTVV.

This sequence joins TRBV9 and TRBJ1-1; D may be TRBD1 (6 bases). The V gene's germline CDR1 is SGDLS and CDR2 YYNGEE. The V gene lost 3 bases and the J gene lost 6 bases, with 12 bases spanning the gap. CDR3 length: 13 residues. The CDR3 is CASSATGRPEAFF. Here the CDR3 DNA reads TGTGCCAGCAGCGCAACAGGGAGACCTGAAGCTTTCTTT. Full variable domain (outside the CDR3, taken from reference TRBV9 and TRBJ1-1): DSGVTQTPKHLITATGQRVTLRCSPRSGDLSVYWYQQSLDQGLQFLIQYYNGEERAKGNILERFSAQQFPDLHSELNLSSLELGDSALYFCASSATGRPEAFFGQGTRLTVV.

The chain carries TRBV9 and TRBJ2-6, with TRBD1 as a possible D gene (6 bases). The CDR3 consists of 18 residues. Germline V gene sequence: CDR1 SGDLS, CDR2 YYNGEE. Trimming cost V 4 bases and J 0 bases, with 17 bases left between them. The CDR3 DNA follows: TGTGCCAGCAGCCCCTGGGGGCAGATTGCCTCTGGGGCCAACGTCCTGACTTTC. The encoded protein is CASSPWGQIASGANVLTF.

A single count supports this clone. The V and J genes are TRBV9 and TRBJ2-1; tentatively, D is TRBD1 (5 bases). The CDR3 runs 17 residues. Trimming took off 0 bases at V and 0 bases at J, with 13 bases between the two ends. Looked up from germline, CDR1 is SGDLS and CDR2 is YYNGEE. CDR3 nucleotide sequence: TGTGCCAGCAGCGTAGAGGGGTCGTTGAGCTCCTACAATGAGCAGTTCTTC. It codes for CASSVEGSLSSYNEQFF. Using reference TRBV9 and TRBJ2-1 for the parts outside the CDR3, the full variable domain is DSGVTQTPKHLITATGQRVTLRCSPRSGDLSVYWYQQSLDQGLQFLIQYYNGEERAKGNILERFSAQQFPDLHSELNLSSLELGDSALYFCASSVEGSLSSYNEQFFGPGTRLTVL.

The CDR3: CASSFQGGQPQHF. In nucleotides, the CDR3 is TGCGCCAGCAGCTTCCAGGGCGGTCAGCCCCAGCATTTT. V gene TRBV5-1 combines with J gene TRBJ1-5, with D maybe TRBD1 (5 bases). The germline V and J ends were trimmed by 2 bases and 6 bases, with 9 bases remaining between them. There are 13 residues in the CDR3. The germline gives CDR1 SGHRS, CDR2 YFSETQ.

The V and J genes are TRBV6-5 and TRBJ1-2; the D is unclear. The V end lost 7 bases, the J end lost 0 bases, and 9 bases lay between the germline ends. The V gene's germline CDR1 is MNHEY and CDR2 SVGAGI. This CDR3 comprises 13 residues. The CDR3 DNA sequence: TGTGCCAGCAAGCGGACGGCTAACTATGGCTACACCTTC. Protein: CASKRTANYGYTF.

V and J are TRBV18 and TRBJ1-2, with 10 bases aligning to TRBD1. V lost 2 bases to trimming and J lost 7 bases; unmatched junction nucleotides: 7. The CDR3 totals 15 residues. The germline CDR1 and CDR2 sequences are KGHSH and LQKENI. The CDR3 DNA is TGTGCCAGCTCACCAGAGACAGGGGGCCTTCCTGGCTACACCTTC. Its protein is CASSPETGGLPGYTF.

The V gene is TRBV7-9, the J gene TRBJ2-3; TRBD1 aligns across 7 bases. Germline V gives CDR1 SEHNR, CDR2 FQNEAQ (reference sequence). The CDR3 totals 15 residues. J was trimmed by 0 bases and V by 5 bases; bases with no gene match: 5. CDR3 residues: CASSATGASTDTQYF. CDR3 bases: TGTGCCAGCAGCGCCACAGGGGCTAGCACAGATACGCAGTATTTT.

The chain couples TRBV2 to TRBJ2-7, with D possibly being TRBD1 (6 bases). The germline V gene has CDR1 SNHLY and CDR2 FYNNEI. There are 14 residues in the CDR3. Trimming pared 8 bases from V and 5 bases from J, leaving 19 bases between. The CDR3 protein is CASLTGSQANEQYF. The CDR3 DNA reads TGTGCCAGCTTAACAGGGAGCCAAGCTAACGAGCAGTACTTC.